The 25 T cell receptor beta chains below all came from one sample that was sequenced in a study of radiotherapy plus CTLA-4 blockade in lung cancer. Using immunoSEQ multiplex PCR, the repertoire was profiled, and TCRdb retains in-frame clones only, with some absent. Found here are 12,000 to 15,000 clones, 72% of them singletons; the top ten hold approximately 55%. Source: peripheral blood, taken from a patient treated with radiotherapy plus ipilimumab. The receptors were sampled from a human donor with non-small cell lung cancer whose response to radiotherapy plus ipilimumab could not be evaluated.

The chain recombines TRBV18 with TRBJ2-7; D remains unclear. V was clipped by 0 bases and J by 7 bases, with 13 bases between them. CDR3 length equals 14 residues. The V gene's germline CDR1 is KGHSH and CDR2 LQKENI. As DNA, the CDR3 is TGTGCCAGCTCACCACCGGGCAACCGCTGGGAGCAGTACGTC. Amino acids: CASSPPGNRWEQYV.

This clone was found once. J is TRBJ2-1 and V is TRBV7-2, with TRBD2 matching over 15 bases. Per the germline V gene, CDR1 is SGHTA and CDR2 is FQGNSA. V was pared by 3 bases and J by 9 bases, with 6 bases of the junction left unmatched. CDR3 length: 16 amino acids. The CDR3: CASSFGLAGGPTEQFF. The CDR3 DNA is TGTGCCAGCAGCTTTGGACTAGCGGGGGGGCCTACTGAGCAGTTCTTC.

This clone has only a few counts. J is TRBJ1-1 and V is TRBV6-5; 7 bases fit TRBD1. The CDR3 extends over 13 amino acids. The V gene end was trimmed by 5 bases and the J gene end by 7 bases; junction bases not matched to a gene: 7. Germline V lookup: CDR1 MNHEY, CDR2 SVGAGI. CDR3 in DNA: TGTGCCAGCAGTATGACAGGGTTTCATGAAGCTTTCTTT. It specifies CASSMTGFHEAFF.

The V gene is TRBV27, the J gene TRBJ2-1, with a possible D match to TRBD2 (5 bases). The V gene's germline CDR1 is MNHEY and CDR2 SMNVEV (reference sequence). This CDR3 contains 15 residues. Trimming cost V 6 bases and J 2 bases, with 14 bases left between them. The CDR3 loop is CASSLDSSTYNEQFF. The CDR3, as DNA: TGTGCCAGCAGCTTGGACTCCTCAACCTACAATGAGCAGTTCTTC.

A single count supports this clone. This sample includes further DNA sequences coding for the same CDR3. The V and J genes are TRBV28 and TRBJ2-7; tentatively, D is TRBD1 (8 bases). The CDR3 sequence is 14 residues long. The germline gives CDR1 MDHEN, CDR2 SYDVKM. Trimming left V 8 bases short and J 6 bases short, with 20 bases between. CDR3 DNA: TGTGCCAGCCTGCGGGGGCAGGGGGCTGGCGAGCAGTACTTC. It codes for CASLRGQGAGEQYF. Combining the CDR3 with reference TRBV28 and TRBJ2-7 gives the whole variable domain DVKVTQSSRYLVKRTGEKVFLECVQDMDHENMFWYRQDPGLGLRLIYFSYDVKMKEKGDIPEGYSVSREKKERFSLILESASTNQTSMYLCASLRGQGAGEQYFGPGTRLTVT.

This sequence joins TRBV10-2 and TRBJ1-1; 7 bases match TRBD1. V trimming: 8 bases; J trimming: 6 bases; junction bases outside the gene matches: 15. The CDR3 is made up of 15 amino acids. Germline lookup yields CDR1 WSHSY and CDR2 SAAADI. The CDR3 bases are TGCGCCAGCCGGGACAGATCTTCCGGTTTGCCTGAAGCTTTCTTT. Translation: CASRDRSSGLPEAFF.

CDR3 residues: CASSVGSGGGQTQYF. The CDR3, as DNA: TGTGCCAGCAGCGTAGGGTCAGGGGGCGGACAGACCCAGTACTTC. The V and J genes are TRBV9 and TRBJ2-5; 8 nucleotides line up with TRBD1. Trimming cost V 0 bases and J 6 bases; bases outside gene matches: 7. The CDR3 covers 15 residues. CDR1 and CDR2 from the germline V gene are SGDLS and YYNGEE.

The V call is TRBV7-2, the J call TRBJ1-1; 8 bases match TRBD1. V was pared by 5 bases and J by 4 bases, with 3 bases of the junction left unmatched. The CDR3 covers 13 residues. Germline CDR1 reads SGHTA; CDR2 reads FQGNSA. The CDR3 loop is CASSQGARTEAFF. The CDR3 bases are TGTGCCAGCAGCCAGGGGGCTCGCACTGAAGCTTTCTTT.

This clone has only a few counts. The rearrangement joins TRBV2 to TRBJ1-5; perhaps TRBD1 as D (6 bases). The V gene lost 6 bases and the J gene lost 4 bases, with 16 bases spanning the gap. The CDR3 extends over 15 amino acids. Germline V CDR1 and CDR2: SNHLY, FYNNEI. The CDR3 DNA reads TGTGCCAGCAGCCTTGCAGGGGTAACGAATCAGCCCCAGCATTTT. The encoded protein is CASSLAGVTNQPQHF.

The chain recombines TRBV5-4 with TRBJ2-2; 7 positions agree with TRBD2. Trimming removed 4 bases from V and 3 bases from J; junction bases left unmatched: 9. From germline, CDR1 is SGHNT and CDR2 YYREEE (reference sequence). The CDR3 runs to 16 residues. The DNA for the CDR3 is TGTGCCAGCAGCAGCTATGGACTAGGGGACACCGGGGAGCTGTTTTTT. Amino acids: CASSSYGLGDTGELFF. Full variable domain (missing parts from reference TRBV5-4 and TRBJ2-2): ETGVTQSPTHLIKTRGQQVTLRCSSQSGHNTVSWYQQALGQGPQFIFQYYREEENGRGNFPPRFSGLQFPNYSSELNVNALELDDSALYLCASSSYGLGDTGELFFGEGSRLTVL.

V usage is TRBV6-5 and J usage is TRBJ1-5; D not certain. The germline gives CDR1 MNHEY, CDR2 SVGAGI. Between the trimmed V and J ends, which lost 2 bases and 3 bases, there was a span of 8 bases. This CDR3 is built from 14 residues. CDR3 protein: CASSYDKNNQPQHF. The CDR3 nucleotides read TGTGCCAGCAGTTACGACAAGAACAATCAGCCCCAGCATTTT.

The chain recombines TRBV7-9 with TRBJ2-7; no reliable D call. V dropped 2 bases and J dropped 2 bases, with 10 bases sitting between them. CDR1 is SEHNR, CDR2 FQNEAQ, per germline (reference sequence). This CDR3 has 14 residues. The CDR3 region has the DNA TGTGCCAGCAGCTTACTAACAGTTACCTACGAGCAGTACTTC. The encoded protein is CASSLLTVTYEQYF. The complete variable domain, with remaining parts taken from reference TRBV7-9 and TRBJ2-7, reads DTGVSQNPRHKITKRGQNVTFRCDPISEHNRLYWYRQTLGQGPEFLTYFQNEAQLEKSRLLSDRFSAERPKGSFSTLEIQRTEQGDSAMYLCASSLLTVTYEQYFGPGTRLTVT.

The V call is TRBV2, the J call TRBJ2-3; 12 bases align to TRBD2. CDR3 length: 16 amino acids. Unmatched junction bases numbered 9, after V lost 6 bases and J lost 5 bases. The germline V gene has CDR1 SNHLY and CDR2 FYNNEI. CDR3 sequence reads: CASSAAGTSGLDTQYF. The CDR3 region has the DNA TGTGCCAGCAGCGCCGCCGGGACTAGCGGGTTAGATACGCAGTATTTT.

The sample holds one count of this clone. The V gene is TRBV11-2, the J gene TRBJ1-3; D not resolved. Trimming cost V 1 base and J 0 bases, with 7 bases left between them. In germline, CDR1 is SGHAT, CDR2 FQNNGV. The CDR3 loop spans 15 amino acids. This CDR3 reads CASSLGAGSGNTIYF. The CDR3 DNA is TGTGCCAGCAGCTTAGGGGCAGGCTCTGGAAACACCATATATTTT.

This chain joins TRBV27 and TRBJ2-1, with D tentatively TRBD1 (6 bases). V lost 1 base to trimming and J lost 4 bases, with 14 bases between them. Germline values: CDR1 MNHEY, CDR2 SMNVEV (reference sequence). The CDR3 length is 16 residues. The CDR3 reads CASSLFSGTGYNEQFF. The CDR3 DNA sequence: TGTGCCAGCAGTTTATTTTCTGGTACAGGGTACAATGAGCAGTTCTTC.

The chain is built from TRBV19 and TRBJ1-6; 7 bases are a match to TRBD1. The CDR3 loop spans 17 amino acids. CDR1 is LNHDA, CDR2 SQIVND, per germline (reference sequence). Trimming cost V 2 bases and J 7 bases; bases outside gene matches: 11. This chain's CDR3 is CASSIIQGGKENSPLHF. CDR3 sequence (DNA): TGTGCCAGTAGTATAATTCAAGGGGGCAAAGAGAATTCACCCCTCCACTTT.

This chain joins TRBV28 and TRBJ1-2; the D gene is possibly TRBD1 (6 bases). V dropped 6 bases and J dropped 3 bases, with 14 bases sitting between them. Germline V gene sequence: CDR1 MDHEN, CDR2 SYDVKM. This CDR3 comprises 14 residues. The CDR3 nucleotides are TGTGCCAGCAGCCCGACAGGAGTGGACTATGGCTACACCTTC. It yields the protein CASSPTGVDYGYTF.

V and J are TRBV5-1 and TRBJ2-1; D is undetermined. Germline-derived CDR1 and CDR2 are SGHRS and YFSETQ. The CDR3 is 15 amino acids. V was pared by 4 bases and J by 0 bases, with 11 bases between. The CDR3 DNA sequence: TGCGCCAGCAGCGGCGCTGCTAGCTCCTACAATGAGCAGTTCTTC. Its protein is CASSGAASSYNEQFF.

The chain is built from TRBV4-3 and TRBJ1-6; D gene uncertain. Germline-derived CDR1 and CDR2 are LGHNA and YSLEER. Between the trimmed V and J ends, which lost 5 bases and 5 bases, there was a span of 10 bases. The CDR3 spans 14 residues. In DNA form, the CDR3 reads TGCGCCAGCAGCAGCGGACGGGATAATTCACCCCTCCACTTT. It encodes CASSSGRDNSPLHF.

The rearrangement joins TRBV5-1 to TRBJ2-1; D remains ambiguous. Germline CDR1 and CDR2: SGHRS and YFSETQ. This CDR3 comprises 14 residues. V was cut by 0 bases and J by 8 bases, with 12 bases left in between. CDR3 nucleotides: TGCGCCAGCAGCTTGGTCGGCTGGGCCGATGAGCAGTTCTTC. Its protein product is CASSLVGWADEQFF.

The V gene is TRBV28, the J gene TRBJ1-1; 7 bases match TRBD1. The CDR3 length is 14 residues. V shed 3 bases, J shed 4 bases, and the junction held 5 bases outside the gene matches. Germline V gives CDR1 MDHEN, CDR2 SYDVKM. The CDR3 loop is CASSLVGGGTEAFF. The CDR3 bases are TGTGCCAGCAGTTTGGTAGGGGGCGGCACTGAAGCTTTCTTT.

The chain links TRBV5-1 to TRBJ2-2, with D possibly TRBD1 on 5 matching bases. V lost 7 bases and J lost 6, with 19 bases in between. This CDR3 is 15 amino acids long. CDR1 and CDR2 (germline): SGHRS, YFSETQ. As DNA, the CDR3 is TGCGCCAGCCAACTCGATATTAGGGGTGCCGGGGAGCTGTTTTTT. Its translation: CASQLDIRGAGELFF.

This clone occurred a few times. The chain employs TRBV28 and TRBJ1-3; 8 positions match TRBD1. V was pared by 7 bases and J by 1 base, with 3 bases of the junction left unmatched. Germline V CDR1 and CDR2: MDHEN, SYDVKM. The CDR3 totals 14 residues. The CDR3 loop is CASIHRGSGNTIYF. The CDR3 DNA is TGTGCCAGCATCCACAGGGGGTCTGGAAACACCATATATTTT.

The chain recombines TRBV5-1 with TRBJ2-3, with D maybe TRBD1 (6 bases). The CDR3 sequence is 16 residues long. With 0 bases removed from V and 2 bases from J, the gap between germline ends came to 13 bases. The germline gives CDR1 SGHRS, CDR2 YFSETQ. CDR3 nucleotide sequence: TGCGCCAGCAGCTTGGAAGGGGGTGGGTCCACAGATACGCAGTATTTT. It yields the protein CASSLEGGGSTDTQYF.

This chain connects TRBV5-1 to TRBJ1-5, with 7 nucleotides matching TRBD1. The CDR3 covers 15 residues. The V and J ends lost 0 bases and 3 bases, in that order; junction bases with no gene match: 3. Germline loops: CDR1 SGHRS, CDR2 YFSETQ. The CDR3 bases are TGCGCCAGCAGCTTGGAAGACAGGGCCAATCAGCCCCAGCATTTT. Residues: CASSLEDRANQPQHF.